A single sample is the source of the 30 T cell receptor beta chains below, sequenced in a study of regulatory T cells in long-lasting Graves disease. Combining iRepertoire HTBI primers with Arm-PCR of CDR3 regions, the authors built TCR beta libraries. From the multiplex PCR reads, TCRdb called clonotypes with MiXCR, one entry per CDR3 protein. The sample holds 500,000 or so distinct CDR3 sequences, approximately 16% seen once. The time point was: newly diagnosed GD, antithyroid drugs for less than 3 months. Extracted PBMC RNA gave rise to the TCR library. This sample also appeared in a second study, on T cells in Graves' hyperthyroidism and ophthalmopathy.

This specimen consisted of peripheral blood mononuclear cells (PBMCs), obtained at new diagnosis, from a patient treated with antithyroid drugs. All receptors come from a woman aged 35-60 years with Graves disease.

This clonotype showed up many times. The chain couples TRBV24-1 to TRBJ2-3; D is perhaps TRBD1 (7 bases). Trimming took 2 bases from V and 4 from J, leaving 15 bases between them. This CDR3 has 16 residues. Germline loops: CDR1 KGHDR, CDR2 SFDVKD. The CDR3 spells CATSDSVTGRSDTQYF. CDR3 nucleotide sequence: TGTGCCACCAGTGATTCGGTGACAGGGAGGTCAGATACGCAGTATTTT.

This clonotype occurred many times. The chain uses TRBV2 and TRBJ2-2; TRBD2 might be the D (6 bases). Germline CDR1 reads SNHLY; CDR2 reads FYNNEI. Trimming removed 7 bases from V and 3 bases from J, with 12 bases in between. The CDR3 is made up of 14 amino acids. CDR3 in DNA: TGTGCCAGCACGGAGGGCAGTTACACCGGGGAGCTGTTTTTT. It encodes CASTEGSYTGELFF.

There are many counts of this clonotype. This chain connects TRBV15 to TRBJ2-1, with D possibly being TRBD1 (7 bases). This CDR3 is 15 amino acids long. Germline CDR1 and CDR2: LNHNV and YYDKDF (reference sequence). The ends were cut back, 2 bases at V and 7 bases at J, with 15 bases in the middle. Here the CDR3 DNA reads TGTGCCACCAGCAGACTCGACAGGGCGGGGAATGAGCAGTTCTTC. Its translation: CATSRLDRAGNEQFF.

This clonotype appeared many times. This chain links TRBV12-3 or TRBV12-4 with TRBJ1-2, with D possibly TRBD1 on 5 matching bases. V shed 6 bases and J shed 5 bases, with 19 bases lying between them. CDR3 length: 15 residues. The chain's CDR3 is CASSDAAGRKYGYTF. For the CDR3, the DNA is TGTGCCAGCAGCGATGCGGCGGGGCGCAAGTATGGCTACACCTTC.

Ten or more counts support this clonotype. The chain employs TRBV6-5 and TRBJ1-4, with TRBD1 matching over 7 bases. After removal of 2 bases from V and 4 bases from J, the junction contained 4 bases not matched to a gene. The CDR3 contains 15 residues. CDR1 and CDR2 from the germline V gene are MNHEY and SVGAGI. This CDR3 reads CASSYGQGVNEKLFF. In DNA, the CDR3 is TGTGCCAGCAGTTACGGGCAGGGGGTTAATGAAAAACTGTTTTTT.

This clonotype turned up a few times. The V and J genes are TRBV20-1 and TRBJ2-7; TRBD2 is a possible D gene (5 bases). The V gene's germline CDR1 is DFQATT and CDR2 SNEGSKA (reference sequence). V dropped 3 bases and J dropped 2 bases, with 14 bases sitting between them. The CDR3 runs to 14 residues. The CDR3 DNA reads TGCAGTGCTAGGGACGGCGGGCCCCCCTACGAGCAGTACTTC. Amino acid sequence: CSARDGGPPYEQYF.

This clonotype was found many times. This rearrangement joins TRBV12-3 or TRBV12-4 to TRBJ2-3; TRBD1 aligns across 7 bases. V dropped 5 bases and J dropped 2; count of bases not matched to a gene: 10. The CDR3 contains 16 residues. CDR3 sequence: CASSTYRGPHTDTQYF. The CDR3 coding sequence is TGTGCCAGCAGTACCTATAGGGGGCCTCACACAGATACGCAGTATTTT.

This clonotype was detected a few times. The DNA for the CDR3 is TGTGCCAGCAGACTACGGGTGCTCGACGCCGGGGAGCTGTTTTTT. Protein product: CASRLRVLDAGELFF. This sequence joins TRBV2 and TRBJ2-2; D is unresolved. The V end was cut by 6 bases, the J end by 6 bases, with 17 bases between. The CDR3 loop spans 15 amino acids. Germline CDR1 is SNHLY and CDR2 is FYNNEI.

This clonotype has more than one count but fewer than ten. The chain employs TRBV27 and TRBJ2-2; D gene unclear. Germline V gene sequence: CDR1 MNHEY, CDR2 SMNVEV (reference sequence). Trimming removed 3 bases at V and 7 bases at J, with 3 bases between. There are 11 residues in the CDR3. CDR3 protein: CASSLYGELFF. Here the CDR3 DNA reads TGTGCCAGCAGTTTGTACGGGGAGCTGTTTTTT.

CDR3 residues: CASSWTGGYTF. The CDR3 coding sequence is TGTGCCAGCAGTTGGACAGGTGGCTACACCTTC. The V and J genes are TRBV28 and TRBJ1-2; 7 bases agree with TRBD1. V lost 4 bases to trimming and J lost 7 bases; unmatched junction nucleotides: 0. The CDR3 contains 11 residues. The germline gives CDR1 MDHEN, CDR2 SYDVKM.

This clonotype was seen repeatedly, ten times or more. The CDR3 DNA sequence: TGTGCCTGGAGTGTACGGACCGGGACTCCAGCCTTAAGGCCCCAGCATTTT. It translates to CAWSVRTGTPALRPQHF. J is TRBJ1-5 and V is TRBV30, with D perhaps matching TRBD1 (5 bases). V was clipped by 0 bases and J by 9 bases, with 24 bases between them. This CDR3 is 17 amino acids long. Germline lookup yields CDR1 GTSNPN and CDR2 SVGIG (reference sequence).

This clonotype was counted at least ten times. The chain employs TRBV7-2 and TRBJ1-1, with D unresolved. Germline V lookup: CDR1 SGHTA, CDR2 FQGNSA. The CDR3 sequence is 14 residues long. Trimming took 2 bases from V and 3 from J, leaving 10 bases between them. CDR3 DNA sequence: TGTGCCAGCAGCTTACTCTGGGTTTACACTGAAGCTTTCTTT. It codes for CASSLLWVYTEAFF.

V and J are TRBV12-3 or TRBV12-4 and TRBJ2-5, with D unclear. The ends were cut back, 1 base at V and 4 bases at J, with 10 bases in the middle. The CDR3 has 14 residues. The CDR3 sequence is CASSLGARSETQYF. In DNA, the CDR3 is TGTGCCAGCAGTTTAGGAGCGCGCTCAGAGACCCAGTACTTC.

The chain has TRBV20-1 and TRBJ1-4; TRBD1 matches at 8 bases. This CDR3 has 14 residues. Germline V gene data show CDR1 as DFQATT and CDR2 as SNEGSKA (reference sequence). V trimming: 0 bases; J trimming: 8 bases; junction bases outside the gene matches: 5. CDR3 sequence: CSARDQGAREKLFF. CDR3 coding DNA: TGCAGTGCTAGAGATCAGGGGGCAAGGGAAAAACTGTTTTTT.

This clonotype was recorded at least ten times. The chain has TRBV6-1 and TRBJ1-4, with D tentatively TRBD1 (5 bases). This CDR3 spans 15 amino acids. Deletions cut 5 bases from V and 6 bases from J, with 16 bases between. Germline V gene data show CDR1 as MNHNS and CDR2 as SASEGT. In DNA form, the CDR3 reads TGTGCCAGCAGTCTATTGGGGGTTTTGGATGAAAAACTGTTTTTT. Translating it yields CASSLLGVLDEKLFF.

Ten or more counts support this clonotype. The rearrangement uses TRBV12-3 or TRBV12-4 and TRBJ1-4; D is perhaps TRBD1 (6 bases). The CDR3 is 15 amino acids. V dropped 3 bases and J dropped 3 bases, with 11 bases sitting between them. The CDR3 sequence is CASSLGGRSNEKLFF. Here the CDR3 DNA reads TGTGCCAGCAGTTTGGGGGGCAGGTCTAATGAAAAACTGTTTTTT.

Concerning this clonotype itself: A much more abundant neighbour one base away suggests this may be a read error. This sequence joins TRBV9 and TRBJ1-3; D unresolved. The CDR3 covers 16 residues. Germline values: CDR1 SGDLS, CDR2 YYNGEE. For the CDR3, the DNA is TGTGCCAGCAGCGTAGGTCAACTGAGCTCTGGAAACACCGTATATTTT. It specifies CASSVGQLSSGNTVYF.

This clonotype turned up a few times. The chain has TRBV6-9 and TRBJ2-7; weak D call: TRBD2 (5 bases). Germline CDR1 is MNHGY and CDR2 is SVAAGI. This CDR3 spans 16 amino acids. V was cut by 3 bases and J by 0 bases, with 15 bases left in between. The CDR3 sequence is CASSYYLDSISYEQYF. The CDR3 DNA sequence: TGTGCCAGCAGTTACTATCTGGACTCAATCTCCTACGAGCAGTACTTC.

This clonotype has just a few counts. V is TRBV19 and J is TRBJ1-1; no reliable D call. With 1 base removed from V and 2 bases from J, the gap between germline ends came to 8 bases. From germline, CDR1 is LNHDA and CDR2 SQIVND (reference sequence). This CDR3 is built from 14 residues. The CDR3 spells CASSIGAINTEAFF. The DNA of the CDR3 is TGTGCCAGTAGTATAGGAGCGATAAACACTGAAGCTTTCTTT.

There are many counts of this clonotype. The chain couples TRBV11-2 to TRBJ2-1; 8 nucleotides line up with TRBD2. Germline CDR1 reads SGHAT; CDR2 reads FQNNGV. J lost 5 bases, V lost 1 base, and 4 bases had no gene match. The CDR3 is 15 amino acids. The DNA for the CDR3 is TGTGCCAGCAGCTTAGTCAGCGGGGGCAACAATGAGCAGTTCTTC. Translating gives CASSLVSGGNNEQFF.

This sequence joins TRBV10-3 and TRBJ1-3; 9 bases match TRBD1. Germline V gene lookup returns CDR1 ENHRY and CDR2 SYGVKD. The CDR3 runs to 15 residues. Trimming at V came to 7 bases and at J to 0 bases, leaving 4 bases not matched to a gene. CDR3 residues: CAITGTGTSGNTIYF. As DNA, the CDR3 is TGTGCCATCACCGGGACAGGGACCTCTGGAAACACCATATATTTT.

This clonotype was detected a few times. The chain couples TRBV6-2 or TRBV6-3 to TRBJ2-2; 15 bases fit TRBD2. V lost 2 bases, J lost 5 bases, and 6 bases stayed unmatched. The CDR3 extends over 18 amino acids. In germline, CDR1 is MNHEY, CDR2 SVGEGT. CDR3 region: CASSYLGLAGGPTGELFF. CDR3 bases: TGTGCCAGCAGTTACCTCGGACTAGCGGGGGGGCCGACCGGGGAGCTGTTTTTT.

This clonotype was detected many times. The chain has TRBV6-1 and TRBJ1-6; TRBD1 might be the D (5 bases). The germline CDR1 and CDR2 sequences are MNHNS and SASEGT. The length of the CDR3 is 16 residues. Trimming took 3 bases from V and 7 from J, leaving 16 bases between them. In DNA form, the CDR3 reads TGTGCCAGCAGTGAGCGATGGGACTTTCCGAATTCACCCCTCCACTTT. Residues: CASSERWDFPNSPLHF.

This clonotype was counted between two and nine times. The chain's CDR3 is CASSLGLHKPQETQYF. The CDR3 DNA reads TGTGCCAGCAGCTTGGGCCTTCACAAACCGCAAGAGACCCAGTACTTC. The chain is built from TRBV5-5 and TRBJ2-5; the D is unclear. V shed 0 bases and J shed 2 bases, with 14 bases lying between them. This CDR3 is built from 16 residues. Looked up from germline, CDR1 is SGHKS and CDR2 is YYEKEE (reference sequence).

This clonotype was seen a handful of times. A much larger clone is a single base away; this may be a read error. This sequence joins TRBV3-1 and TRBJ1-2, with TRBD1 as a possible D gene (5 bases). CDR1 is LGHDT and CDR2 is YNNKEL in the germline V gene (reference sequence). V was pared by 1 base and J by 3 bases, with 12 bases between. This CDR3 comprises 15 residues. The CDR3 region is CASSQVRGVHYGYTF. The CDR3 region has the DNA TGTGCCAGCAGCCAAGTTCGGGGGGTGCACTATGGCTACACCTTC.

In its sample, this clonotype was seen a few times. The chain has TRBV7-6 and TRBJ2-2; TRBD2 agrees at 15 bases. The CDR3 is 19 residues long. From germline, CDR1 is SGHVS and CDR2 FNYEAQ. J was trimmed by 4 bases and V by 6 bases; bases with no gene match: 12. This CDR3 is CASRSGTSGGTPSTGELFF. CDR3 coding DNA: TGTGCCAGCAGATCAGGGACTAGCGGGGGGACCCCTTCCACCGGGGAGCTGTTTTTT.

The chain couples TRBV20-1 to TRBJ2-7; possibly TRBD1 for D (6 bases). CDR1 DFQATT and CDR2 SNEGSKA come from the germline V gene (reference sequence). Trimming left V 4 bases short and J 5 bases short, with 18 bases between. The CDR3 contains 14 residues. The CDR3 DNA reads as TGCAGTGCTACTCGACAGGATAGAACGAACGAGCAGTACTTC. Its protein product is CSATRQDRTNEQYF.

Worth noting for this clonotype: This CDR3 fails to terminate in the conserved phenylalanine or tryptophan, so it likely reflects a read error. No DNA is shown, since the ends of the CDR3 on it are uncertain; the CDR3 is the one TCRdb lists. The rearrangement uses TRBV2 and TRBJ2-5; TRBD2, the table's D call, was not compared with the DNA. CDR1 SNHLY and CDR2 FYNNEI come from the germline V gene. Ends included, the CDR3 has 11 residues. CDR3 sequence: CASSPQESPYL.

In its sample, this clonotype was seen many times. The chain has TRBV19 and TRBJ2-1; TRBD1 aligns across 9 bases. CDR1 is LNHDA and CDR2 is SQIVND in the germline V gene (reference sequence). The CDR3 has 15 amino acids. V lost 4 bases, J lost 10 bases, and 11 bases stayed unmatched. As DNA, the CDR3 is TGTGCCAGTAGTACCCGCCGGGACAGGGTCGGCGAGCAGTTCTTC. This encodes CASSTRRDRVGEQFF.

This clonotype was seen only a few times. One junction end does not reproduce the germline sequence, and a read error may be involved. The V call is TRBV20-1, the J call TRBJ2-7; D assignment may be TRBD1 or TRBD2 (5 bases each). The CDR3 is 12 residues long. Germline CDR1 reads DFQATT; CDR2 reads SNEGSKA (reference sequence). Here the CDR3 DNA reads TGCAGTGCAAGGGACCGCTCCTACGGGCAGTACTTC. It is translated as CSARDRSYGQYF.